The next 13 T cell receptor beta chains were all read from a single sample in a study of cytomegalovirus exposure and HLA in healthy donors. Assay used: immunoSEQ multiplex PCR; TCRdb lists only in-frame clones, some missing. Of a few hundred thousand clones listed, approximately 90% are singletons. The sequencing input was PBMCs. The receptors stem from a woman under 30 in good health and CMV-seronegative.

This chain links TRBV6-1 with TRBJ2-4; D is possibly TRBD2 (7 bases). Trimming removed 8 bases from V and 9 bases from J, with 23 bases in between. Germline V gives CDR1 MNHNS, CDR2 SASEGT. The CDR3 runs to 15 residues. The CDR3 is CASQWGLADRGIQYF. The CDR3 DNA reads TGTGCCAGCCAGTGGGGGCTAGCGGACAGAGGCATTCAGTACTTC.

The chain has TRBV6-1 and TRBJ2-1, with 7 bases lining up with TRBD2. The CDR3 length is 15 residues. The germline CDR1 and CDR2 sequences are MNHNS and SASEGT. Trimming cost V 1 base and J 4 bases; bases outside gene matches: 4. The CDR3 bases are TGTGCCAGCAGTGAAGATGGGGGAGGGTACAATGAGCAGTTCTTC. Its translation is CASSEDGGGYNEQFF.

The chain links TRBV2 to TRBJ2-2, with TRBD1 identical over 7 bases. From germline, CDR1 is SNHLY and CDR2 FYNNEI. The trim removed 6 bases at V and 5 bases at J, leaving 6 bases unmatched. CDR3 size: 14 residues. CDR3 nucleotide sequence: TGTGCCAGCAGGACAGGGTCCACTACCGGGGAGCTGTTTTTT. It codes for CASRTGSTTGELFF.

The rearrangement joins TRBV6-5 to TRBJ2-7; a weak D match, TRBD1 (6 bases). V lost 6 bases and J lost 4, with 10 bases in between. The CDR3 extends over 12 amino acids. In germline, CDR1 is MNHEY, CDR2 SVGAGI. CDR3 residues: CASRRDTYEQYF. CDR3 in DNA: TGTGCCAGCAGAAGGGACACTTACGAGCAGTACTTC.

The rearrangement links TRBV5-1 to TRBJ2-5, with 8 bases aligning to TRBD1. CDR3 size: 16 residues. The junction had 11 bases not matched to a gene; V was cut back by 4 bases and J by 3 bases. The V gene's germline CDR1 is SGHRS and CDR2 YFSETQ. In nucleotides, the CDR3 is TGCGCCAGCAGCGCGACAGGGGCCGACGACAAAGAGACCCAGTACTTC. Amino acids: CASSATGADDKETQYF. Based on the CDR3 plus reference TRBV5-1 and TRBJ2-5, the full variable domain is KAGVTQTPRYLIKTRGQQVTLSCSPISGHRSVSWYQQTPGQGLQFLFEYFSETQRNKGNFPGRFSGRQFSNSRSEMNVSTLELGDSALYLCASSATGADDKETQYFGPGTRLLVL.

V gene TRBV18 combines with J gene TRBJ2-5; D not certain. CDR3 length: 12 residues. V gave up 8 bases and J gave up 1 base, with 8 bases separating them. Germline V CDR1 and CDR2: KGHSH, LQKENI. The CDR3 nucleotides read TGTGCCAGCCTACCGGGCCAAGAGACCCAGTACTTC. It encodes CASLPGQETQYF. The variable domain in full, completed from reference TRBV18 and TRBJ2-5, reads NAGVMQNPRHLVRRRGQEARLRCSPMKGHSHVYWYRQLPEEGLKFMVYLQKENIIDESGMPKERFSAEFPKEGPSILRIQQVVRGDSAAYFCASLPGQETQYFGPGTRLLVL.

The chain employs TRBV2 and TRBJ2-7, with TRBD2 as a possible D gene (5 bases). CDR1 is SNHLY, CDR2 FYNNEI, per germline. The CDR3 length is 14 residues. V was pared by 4 bases and J by 3 bases, with 13 bases between. The CDR3 sequence: CASSVRTSNYEQYF. CDR3 nucleotides: TGTGCCAGCAGTGTTCGGACTTCAAACTACGAGCAGTACTTC.

This clone was observed a single time. The chain recombines TRBV18 with TRBJ1-4, with D unresolved. This CDR3 has 14 residues. The ends were cut back, 3 bases at V and 5 bases at J, with 10 bases in the middle. The germline CDR1 and CDR2 sequences are KGHSH and LQKENI. The CDR3 DNA reads TGTGCCAGCTCACCCAGGAATACCAATGAAAAACTGTTTTTT. It is translated as CASSPRNTNEKLFF.

V is TRBV7-9 and J is TRBJ2-1, with 7 bases aligning to TRBD2. The CDR3 spans 14 residues. J gave up 7 bases and V 8 bases, and 11 bases lay outside the gene matches. Germline CDR1 reads SEHNR; CDR2 reads FQNEAQ (reference sequence). The CDR3 reads CASRAGAVANEQFF. CDR3 bases: TGTGCCAGCCGGGCGGGAGCTGTAGCGAATGAGCAGTTCTTC.

CDR3 residues: CASSFRAEWTEAFF. DNA of the CDR3: TGTGCCAGCAGCTTCAGGGCGGAGTGGACTGAAGCTTTCTTT. This chain connects TRBV7-9 to TRBJ1-1, with a weak D call TRBD1 (5 bases). CDR1 and CDR2 (germline): SEHNR, FQNEAQ (reference sequence). V gave up 3 bases and J gave up 5 bases, with 13 bases separating them. The CDR3 loop spans 14 amino acids.

The V gene is TRBV9, the J gene TRBJ1-2; no reliable D call. V shed 3 bases and J shed 8 bases, with 11 bases lying between them. The CDR3 is made up of 12 amino acids. The germline V gene has CDR1 SGDLS and CDR2 YYNGEE. CDR3 sequence reads: CASSGEGIGYTF. As DNA, the CDR3 is TGTGCCAGCAGCGGCGAGGGTATAGGCTACACCTTC.

Written as DNA, the CDR3 is TGTGCCAGCAGTGTTGCGGGGGGCGGCCACTACGAGCAGTACTTC. This translates into CASSVAGGGHYEQYF. The chain joins TRBV6-1 to TRBJ2-7; 8 nucleotides match TRBD2. CDR3 length: 15 amino acids. From germline, CDR1 is MNHNS and CDR2 SASEGT. V was pared by 4 bases and J by 3 bases, with 8 bases of the junction left unmatched.

This clone is a singleton in its sample. V is TRBV9 and J is TRBJ2-5; weak D call: TRBD2 (6 bases). This CDR3 is 13 amino acids long. The V gene lost 5 bases and the J gene lost 7 bases, with 15 bases spanning the gap. In germline, CDR1 is SGDLS, CDR2 YYNGEE. DNA of the CDR3: TGTGCCAGCAGAAACGGGAGCAAAGGGACCCAGTACTTC. It translates to CASRNGSKGTQYF.